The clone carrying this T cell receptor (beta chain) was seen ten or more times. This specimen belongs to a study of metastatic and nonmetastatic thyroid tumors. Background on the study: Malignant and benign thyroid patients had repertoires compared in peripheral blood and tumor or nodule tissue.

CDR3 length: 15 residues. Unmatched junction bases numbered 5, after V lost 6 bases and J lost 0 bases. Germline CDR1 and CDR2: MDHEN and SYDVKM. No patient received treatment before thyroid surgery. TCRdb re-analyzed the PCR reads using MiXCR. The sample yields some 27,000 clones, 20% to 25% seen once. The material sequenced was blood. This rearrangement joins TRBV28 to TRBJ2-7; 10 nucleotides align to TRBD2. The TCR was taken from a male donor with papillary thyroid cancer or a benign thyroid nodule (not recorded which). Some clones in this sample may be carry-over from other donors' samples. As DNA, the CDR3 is TGTGCCAGCAGGCTTCTAGCGGGGGCCTCCTACGAGCAGTACTTC. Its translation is CASRLLAGASYEQYF.